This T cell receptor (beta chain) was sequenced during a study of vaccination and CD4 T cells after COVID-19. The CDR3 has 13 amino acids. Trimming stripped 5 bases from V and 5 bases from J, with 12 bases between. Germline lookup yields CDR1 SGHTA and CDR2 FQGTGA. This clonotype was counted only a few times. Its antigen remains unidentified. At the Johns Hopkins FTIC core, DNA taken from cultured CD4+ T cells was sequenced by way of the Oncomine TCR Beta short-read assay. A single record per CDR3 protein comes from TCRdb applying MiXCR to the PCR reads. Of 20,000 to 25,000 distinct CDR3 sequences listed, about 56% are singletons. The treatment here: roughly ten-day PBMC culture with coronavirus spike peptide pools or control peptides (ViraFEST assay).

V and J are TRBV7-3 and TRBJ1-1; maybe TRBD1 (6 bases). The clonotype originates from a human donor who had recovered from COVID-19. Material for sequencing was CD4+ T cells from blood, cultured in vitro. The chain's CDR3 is CASSITGRTEAFF. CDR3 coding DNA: TGTGCCAGCAGCATCACAGGGAGGACTGAAGCTTTCTTT.